This T cell receptor beta chain was obtained from a study of cytomegalovirus exposure and HLA in healthy donors. Study background: The early release's HLA-typed donors yielded 70 million to 85 million unique TCRs.

Trimming pared 3 bases from V and 6 bases from J, leaving 12 bases between. Germline V gene data show CDR1 as LNHDA and CDR2 as SQIVND (reference sequence). The CDR3 length is 14 residues. As for this clone: Antigen unknown.

Study-wide points: An analysis was carried out at a later point. It showed that HLA-associated TCR beta chains were more clonally expanded than equally common non-associated chains. The investigators catalogued 160 or so TCR beta chains as cytomegalovirus-associated. Within an earlier analysis, most TCR beta V segments proved productive either about 90% or about 30% of the time.

In the PCR, 60 Vbeta and 13 Jbeta primers were used. Sequencing was performed with immunoSEQ multiplex PCR; in TCRdb, only in-frame clones are kept and a portion is missing. Here the sample spans more than 95,000 clones, around 84% being singletons. The chain is built from TRBV19 and TRBJ1-5; D may be TRBD1 (5 bases). Material: PBMCs. The TCR comes from a man aged 18 to 35 in good health and CMV-seronegative. Here the CDR3 DNA reads TGTGCCAGTAGTATTGCAGGGAGGAGTCAGCCCCAGCATTTT. Amino acids: CASSIAGRSQPQHF.